Sequencing of this T cell receptor (beta chain) was carried out in a study of blood T cells in healthy people across ages. After removal of 4 bases from V and 2 bases from J, the junction contained 6 bases not matched to a gene. The CDR3 is made up of 15 amino acids. The germline V gene encodes CDR1 MNHEY and CDR2 SMNVEV (reference sequence). Primed by a sample-barcoded 5' primer and a J-beta primer mix, a second PCR proceeded for 7 to 11 cycles. TCRdb used MiXCR to reprocess the 5' RACE reads, holding one entry per CDR3 protein. The sample has 1,100,000 or so distinct CDR3 sequences; more than 40% are singletons.

The source of this sequence is a woman aged 55 to 70 in good health. The chain couples TRBV27 to TRBJ2-3; 7 bases fit TRBD2. Sequencing was done on a sample of blood. CDR3 coding DNA: TGTGCCAGCAGTTGGGGGGGGGAGCCCACAGATACGCAGTATTTT. Residues: CASSWGGEPTDTQYF.